This entry is about one T cell receptor beta chain. Which antigen it targets is not known. Base quality data are lacking; no much larger clone is found one base away. These data originate in a study of blood T cell repertoires in COVID-19 (dated by TCRdb to about 2020). Background on the whole study: The collaborator samples originated in the United States, Italy and Spain and spanned the acute and convalescent phases of COVID-19. The dataset comprised deeply sampled blood TCRbeta repertoires from subjects exposed to, actively infected with, or recovered from COVID-19. The prospective study material was composed of cDNA or gDNA derived from T cells, B-cell-depleted T cells, or PBMCs. The repertoires were made available in a free public database intended to serve as a resource for research on the immune response to SARS-CoV-2. The sample metadata nearly always contained a de-identified subject ID, COVID-19 status, age in years and sex. The samples were drawn from the first 160 participants of the ongoing ImmuneRACE study and from roughly 1,300 subjects provided by 6 global collaborators. HLA class I and class II types, where available, came from metadata supplied by the sample provider rather than from assay-based typing. What the study reported, not specific to this receptor: The amount of clinical and demographic metadata varied by source and participant and was provided uncurated.

CDR1 and CDR2 are read off the germline V gene as SGHTA and FQGNSA. Here V drops 5 bases and J drops 4 bases, and the junction holds 7 bases not matched to any gene. Reading from cysteine to phenylalanine, the CDR3 counts 15 amino acids. CDR3 DNA is the only sequence kept; it has 45 bases, read in frame from the first base. Another Seattle source contributed samples from volunteer blood donors who had recovered from COVID-19. Collaborating institutions collected whole blood in K2EDTA tubes following their own protocols. Collaborator samples were shipped for TCRbeta analysis as frozen whole blood, isolated PBMCs, or DNA extracted from either sample type. TCRbeta CDR3 regions were amplified from genomic DNA by means of the immunoSEQ Assay, a bias-controlled multiplex PCR. The source study handled its data this way. The number of nucleated cells in each sample was estimated from the amplification of reference gene primers within the assay. To quantify the absolute abundance of each unique TCRbeta CDR3 rearrangement, sequence reads were collapsed and filtered. Productive Simpson clonality was computed per sample as the square root of Simpson's diversity index over productive rearrangements. The immuneACCESS repertoire file appears here via TCRdb, limited to in-frame rearrangements. These files lack a portion of the clones; in checked studies, under half of the deficit traces to unresolved V genes, and the cause of the others is not known. V and J calls and clone size are copied from that table; D and trimming were computed from the DNA. The sample records around 290,000 clones, about 90% of which are singletons. The top ten hold about 7.8% of the sample.

The sequence joins TRBV7-2 to TRBJ2-1, with 8 bases aligning to TRBD2. The sequencing input was peripheral blood. This sequence was found in a woman between 45 and 65 years old who had recovered from COVID-19. Here the CDR3 is given as CASSQGLGGYNEQFF. The DNA sequence is given as TGTGCCAGCAGCCAGGGACTAGGCGGGTACAATGAGCAGTTCTTC.